Listed here is a single T cell receptor beta chain. This sample is part of a study of cytomegalovirus exposure and HLA in healthy donors. Clones were read by immunoSEQ multiplex PCR, and TCRdb kept only the in-frame ones, dropping some. The sample has about 110,000 clones, around 90% seen once. Looked up from germline, CDR1 is MNHNS and CDR2 is SASEGT. CDR3 length: 12 amino acids. Trimming took 2 bases from V and 12 from J, leaving 11 bases between them. This sequence originates from a young woman in good health and CMV-seropositive. The sequenced sample was PBMCs. The chain recombines TRBV6-1 with TRBJ2-1; a weak D match, TRBD1 (6 bases). The CDR3 loop reads CASSEYRVGQFF. CDR3 bases: TGTGCCAGCAGTGAATACAGGGTTGGGCAGTTCTTC.